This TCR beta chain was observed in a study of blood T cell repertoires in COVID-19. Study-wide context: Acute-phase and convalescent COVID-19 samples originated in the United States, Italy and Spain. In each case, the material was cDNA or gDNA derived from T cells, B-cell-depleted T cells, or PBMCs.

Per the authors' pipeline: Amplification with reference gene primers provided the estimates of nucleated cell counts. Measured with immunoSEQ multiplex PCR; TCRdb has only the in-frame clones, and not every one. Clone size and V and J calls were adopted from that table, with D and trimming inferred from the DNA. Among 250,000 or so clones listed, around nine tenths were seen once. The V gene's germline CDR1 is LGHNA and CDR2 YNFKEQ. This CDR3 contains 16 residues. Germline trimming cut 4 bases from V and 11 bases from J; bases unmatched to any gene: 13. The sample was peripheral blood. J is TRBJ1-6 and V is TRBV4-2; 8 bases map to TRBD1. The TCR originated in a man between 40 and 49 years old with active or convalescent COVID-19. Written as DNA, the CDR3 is TGTGCCAGCAGCCGGGGGGGTGGACAGGGAATGACACCCCTCCACTTT. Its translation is CASSRGGGQGMTPLHF.